Detailed here is one TCR beta chain. The antigen is not known. This sample stems from a study of T cell responses to AZD1222 COVID-19 vaccine. The wider study: Second-dose intervals near 4 or 12 weeks were combined. General observations from the study: Baseline seropositivity occurred in only 5 to 7 AZD1222 recipients. Samples come after the peak T cell response, not at day 14. The donors showed a predominance of white British ancestry and of females, with possible underestimation of clonal diversity.

CDR1 is SGHTA, CDR2 FQGNSA, per germline. Unmatched junction bases numbered 3, after V lost 4 bases and J lost 1 base. This CDR3 comprises 15 residues. Generated by immunoSEQ multiplex PCR, the TCRdb table keeps only in-frame clones and is missing some. The sample carries 92,000 or so clones, about 90% recorded once. The sequence was collected from an adult in good health. The rearrangement links TRBV7-2 to TRBJ2-3; TRBD2 matches at 9 bases. The sequences come from peripheral blood, collected on day 0 of AZD1222 vaccination. The CDR3: CASSSRLAGTDTQYF. CDR3 DNA sequence: TGTGCCAGCAGCTCCAGACTAGCGGGCACAGATACGCAGTATTTT.